A single sample is the source of the 15 T cell receptor beta chains below, sequenced in a study of CD8 T cells in ankylosing spondylitis. TCRdb reanalysed the 5' RACE reads using MiXCR and keeps one entry per CDR3 protein. The sample contains tens of thousands of distinct CDR3 sequences, approximately 7.1% of which appear only once. Sequenced: blood, either unsorted or a sorted T cell fraction (not recorded which). All receptors derive from a male donor with ankylosing spondylitis or in good health (not recorded which).

This clonotype is classed as medium-sized (0.01 to 0.1%). The chain employs TRBV12-5 and TRBJ1-1; D is undetermined. The length of the CDR3 is 14 residues. V was shortened by 6 bases and J by 0 bases, with 11 bases between the two germline ends. Germline V gene sequence: CDR1 LGHNT, CDR2 FRNRAP. The CDR3 protein is CASGGNYMNTEAFF. The CDR3 DNA reads TGTGCTAGTGGGGGGAACTACATGAACACTGAAGCTTTCTTT.

In this sample, this clonotype turned up a few times. The genes are TRBV2 and TRBJ2-2, with TRBD2 matching 8 bases. Germline V lookup: CDR1 SNHLY, CDR2 FYNNEI. This CDR3 comprises 13 residues. The V segment lost 6 bases and the J segment 6 bases; nucleotides outside the gene matches: 3. The CDR3 loop is CASRGTSPGELFF. CDR3 DNA sequence: TGTGCCAGCAGAGGGACTAGTCCCGGGGAGCTGTTTTTT.

This clonotype was seen a handful of times. This chain uses TRBV6-2 or TRBV6-3 with TRBJ2-1; 11 nucleotides agree with TRBD2. V lost 5 bases, J lost 6 bases, and 3 bases stayed unmatched. This CDR3 region has 14 residues. From germline, CDR1 is MNHEY and CDR2 SVGEGT. The CDR3 loop is CASSGLAGINEQFF. The CDR3 DNA sequence: TGTGCCAGCAGTGGACTAGCGGGTATCAATGAGCAGTTCTTC.

This clonotype was seen ten or more times. The chain links TRBV24-1 to TRBJ2-1; 10 bases agree with TRBD1. V was pared by 3 bases and J by 6 bases, with 10 bases of the junction left unmatched. This CDR3 has 17 amino acids. Per germline, CDR1 KGHDR and CDR2 SFDVKD. Here the CDR3 DNA reads TGTGCCACCAGTGATCCTTACGTCCGGGACAGGGGCAATGAGCAGTTCTTC. It codes for CATSDPYVRDRGNEQFF.

With respect to this clonotype: A much larger clone differs by one base, so this may be a read error. In DNA form, the CDR3 reads TGCGCCAACAGCTTAGGGTACTCTGGGGCCAACGTCCTGACTTTC. As protein: CANSLGYSGANVLTF. The chain joins TRBV5-1 to TRBJ2-6; D gene uncertain. CDR1 SGHRS and CDR2 YFSETQ come from the germline V gene. This CDR3 spans 15 amino acids.

This clonotype came up many times. This chain uses TRBV11-2 with TRBJ1-2; D may be TRBD1 (5 bases). Per germline, CDR1 SGHAT and CDR2 FQNNGV. Trimming cost V 5 bases and J 2 bases, with 15 bases left between them. There are 15 residues in the CDR3. The CDR3 nucleotides read TGTGCCAGCAGCCGAGGGGCAGAAAGGAACTATGGCTACACCTTC. Translated, it gives CASSRGAERNYGYTF.

This clonotype came up many times. V is TRBV5-1 and J is TRBJ1-1; D is possibly TRBD1 (6 bases). Trimming removed 4 bases from V and 0 bases from J, with 16 bases in between. Looked up from germline, CDR1 is SGHRS and CDR2 is YFSETQ. The CDR3 runs to 16 residues. The CDR3 loop is CASSPRTDRVNTEAFF. The DNA for the CDR3 is TGCGCCAGCAGCCCAAGGACGGACAGAGTGAACACTGAAGCTTTCTTT.

This clonotype is medium-sized in the sample. The V and J genes are TRBV13 and TRBJ2-7, with 11 positions matching TRBD1. Germline-derived CDR1 and CDR2 are PRHDT and FYEKMQ (reference sequence). This CDR3 spans 15 amino acids. The J segment lost 3 bases and the V segment lost 3 bases, leaving 4 bases of the junction unmatched. In DNA form, the CDR3 reads TGTGCCAGCAGCTTCCGGGACAGGGGGAGCTACGAGCAGTACTTC. It codes for CASSFRDRGSYEQYF.

This clonotype was recorded at least ten times. The rearrangement joins TRBV12-3 or TRBV12-4 to TRBJ1-4, with a weak D call TRBD1 (5 bases). V was pared by 3 bases and J by 0 bases, with 17 bases between. This CDR3 comprises 18 residues. CDR3 DNA: TGTGCCAGCAGTTTCGTTCGACAGACAAGTGCAACTAATGAAAAACTGTTTTTT. This gives the protein CASSFVRQTSATNEKLFF.

This clonotype has at least ten counts. The chain combines TRBV5-1 with TRBJ2-1; TRBD2 matches 14 bases. V was clipped by 2 bases and J by 8 bases; unmatched bases: 3. From germline, CDR1 is SGHRS and CDR2 YFSETQ. CDR3 length: 15 residues. CDR3 sequence reads: CASSFGLAGGYEQFF. The CDR3 DNA reads as TGCGCCAGCAGCTTTGGACTAGCGGGAGGATATGAGCAGTTCTTC.

This clonotype was recorded at least ten times. V usage is TRBV7-3 and J usage is TRBJ2-2; 7 nucleotides agree with TRBD2. There are 15 residues in the CDR3. Germline values: CDR1 SGHTA, CDR2 FQGTGA. Losses at the gene ends were 5 bases for V and 6 bases for J; bases not matched to a gene: 9. DNA of the CDR3: TGTGCCAGCAGCCCTCCGGGGCTAGCGGCCGGGGAGCTGTTTTTT. Amino acid sequence: CASSPPGLAAGELFF. The variable domain in full, with the rest retrieved from reference TRBV7-3 and TRBJ2-2, is GAGVSQTPSNKVTEKGKYVELRCDPISGHTALYWYRQSLGQGPEFLIYFQGTGAADDSGLPNDRFFAVRPEGSVSTLKIQRTERGDSAVYLCASSPPGLAAGELFFGEGSRLTVL.

Ten or more counts support this clonotype. The chain couples TRBV5-5 to TRBJ1-2; D possibly corresponds to TRBD1 (6 bases). The CDR3 is 14 residues long. V gave up 3 bases and J gave up 9 bases, with 18 bases separating them. Per the germline V gene, CDR1 is SGHKS and CDR2 is YYEKEE (reference sequence). The CDR3 reads CASSWDTAGVSYTF. In DNA form, the CDR3 reads TGTGCCAGCAGCTGGGACACGGCGGGGGTGAGCTACACCTTC.

The chain employs TRBV13 and TRBJ2-5; D unresolved. The CDR3 is made up of 16 amino acids. Trimming took off 5 bases at V and 0 bases at J, with 16 bases between the two ends. Germline V lookup: CDR1 PRHDT, CDR2 FYEKMQ (reference sequence). The CDR3: CASSLGLVCYQETQYF. CDR3 bases: TGTGCCAGCAGCCTCGGGCTCGTCTGCTACCAAGAGACCCAGTACTTC.

This clonotype was seen at least ten times. This chain joins TRBV11-2 and TRBJ2-7; maybe TRBD1 (6 bases). The CDR3 loop spans 14 amino acids. CDR1 and CDR2 from the germline V gene are SGHAT and FQNNGV. Trimming pared 0 bases from V and 7 bases from J, leaving 13 bases between. The CDR3 loop is CASSLEGDITEQYF. In nucleotides, the CDR3 is TGTGCCAGCAGCTTAGAGGGGGACATCACGGAGCAGTACTTC.

This clonotype showed up many times. The rearrangement uses TRBV7-7 and TRBJ2-3, with D tentatively TRBD2 (6 bases). V was shortened by 0 bases and J by 0 bases, with 7 bases between the two germline ends. In germline, CDR1 is SSHAT, CDR2 FNYEAQ (reference sequence). The CDR3 is 15 amino acids. CDR3 sequence reads: CASSLAAGSTDTQYF. The CDR3 nucleotides read TGTGCCAGCAGCTTAGCAGCGGGTAGCACAGATACGCAGTATTTT.